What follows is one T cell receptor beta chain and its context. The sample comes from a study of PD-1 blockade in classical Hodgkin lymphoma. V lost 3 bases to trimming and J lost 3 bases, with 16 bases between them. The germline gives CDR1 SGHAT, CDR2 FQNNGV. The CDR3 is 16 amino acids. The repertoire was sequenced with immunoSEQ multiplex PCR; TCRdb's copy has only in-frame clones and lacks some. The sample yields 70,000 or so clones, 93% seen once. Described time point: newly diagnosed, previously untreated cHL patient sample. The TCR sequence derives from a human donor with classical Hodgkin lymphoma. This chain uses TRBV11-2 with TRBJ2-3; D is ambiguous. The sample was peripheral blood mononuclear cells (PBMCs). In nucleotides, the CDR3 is TGTGCCAGCAGCTTGTCTCTTACCGGCTTGACAGATACGCAGTATTTT. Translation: CASSLSLTGLTDTQYF.